This entry is about one T cell receptor beta chain. Its specificity is not known. Methods used by the authors: A productive frequency of 2.59 x 10-5 was the lowest detectable. TCRdb keeps only in-frame clones here, not all; method: immunoSEQ multiplex PCR. V and J calls and clone size come straight from that table; D and trimming were deduced from the DNA. In the table there are some 35,000 clones, about 91% of which are singletons. These data come from a study of STAT5B mutations in CD4+ large granular lymphocyte leukemia. V shed 5 bases and J 3 bases; nucleotides not matched to a gene: 8. Germline V gene sequence: CDR1 MDHEN, CDR2 SYDVKM. This CDR3 has 16 amino acids. Study-wide results and limits: Patient CD4-sorted repertoires stayed more clonal than healthy ones after leukemic-clone removal. The CD4+ versus CD8+ T-LGLL clonality difference may reflect limited sample size. 8/27 top patient clones versus 2/35 control clones were TRBV06-family.

The receptor was isolated from a human donor in good health. This chain connects TRBV28 to TRBJ2-1; 9 nucleotides agree with TRBD2. Sequencing used CD4+ T cells from blood buffy coats. The CDR3 protein is CASSPGEAGGYNEQFF. As DNA, the CDR3 is TGTGCCAGCAGTCCTGGTGAAGCGGGAGGCTACAATGAGCAGTTCTTC.